What follows are 4 T cell receptor beta chains derived from one specimen sequenced in a study of a mutant IDH1 vaccine in newly diagnosed glioma. Time point in this sample: week 23, last vaccination. Topical imiquimod accompanied each vaccine dose, which consisted of 300 ug of mutant IDH1 20-mer peptide. No antigen is known for these receptors. Here immunoSEQ multiplex PCR was the method, and the copy in TCRdb shows in-frame clones only, minus some. The repertoire holds tens of thousands of clones, with roughly 79% as singletons. The sequenced sample was PBMCs, obtained from a glioma patient whose treatment included an IDH1 peptide vaccine. These receptors were collected from a woman aged 35 to 49 with glioma. Some clones in this sample may be carry-over from other donors' samples.

The table lists this clone with a few counts. The chain employs TRBV5-1 and TRBJ1-4, with D possibly TRBD1 on 5 matching bases. V lost 5 bases to trimming and J lost 6 bases, with 11 bases between them. The CDR3 consists of 13 residues. Germline V gives CDR1 SGHRS, CDR2 YFSETQ. Here the CDR3 DNA reads TGCGCCAGCAGATGGCAGGGCCATGAAAAACTGTTTTTT. Encoded protein: CASRWQGHEKLFF. The full variable domain, rest sourced from reference TRBV5-1 and TRBJ1-4, is KAGVTQTPRYLIKTRGQQVTLSCSPISGHRSVSWYQQTPGQGLQFLFEYFSETQRNKGNFPGRFSGRQFSNSRSEMNVSTLELGDSALYLCASRWQGHEKLFFGSGTQLSVL.

The CDR3 loop reads CASSPHRGFDEKLFF. The CDR3 DNA follows: TGTGCCAGCAGCCCTCACCGGGGGTTTGATGAAAAACTGTTTTTT. The chain has TRBV7-2 and TRBJ1-4; D is possibly TRBD1 (5 bases). V was clipped by 5 bases and J by 6 bases, with 16 bases between them. CDR3 length equals 15 residues. Germline V gene data show CDR1 as SGHTA and CDR2 as FQGNSA. Together with reference TRBV7-2 and TRBJ1-4, the CDR3 gives the full variable domain: GAGVSQSPSNKVTEKGKDVELRCDPISGHTALYWYRQSLGQGLEFLIYFQGNSAPDKSGLPSDRFSAERTGGSVSTLTIQRTQQEDSAVYLCASSPHRGFDEKLFFGSGTQLSVL.

The genes are TRBV10-3 and TRBJ1-5, with D perhaps matching TRBD1 (5 bases). V lost 4 bases and J 9 bases, leaving 19 bases between the germline ends. This CDR3 is 15 amino acids long. Germline CDR1 is ENHRY and CDR2 is SYGVKD. The CDR3, as DNA: TGTGCCATCAGTGTAACTAAGGCGCAGCAGGGGCCCCAGCATTTT. It is translated as CAISVTKAQQGPQHF.

The chain joins TRBV30 to TRBJ1-2; 8 positions match TRBD1. The trim removed 2 bases at V and 10 bases at J, leaving 6 bases unmatched. Germline V lookup: CDR1 GTSNPN, CDR2 SVGIG (reference sequence). The CDR3 extends over 12 amino acids. CDR3 nucleotides: TGTGCCTGGAGTCTCGGGACAGGTTTCTACACCTTC. Its translation is CAWSLGTGFYTF.